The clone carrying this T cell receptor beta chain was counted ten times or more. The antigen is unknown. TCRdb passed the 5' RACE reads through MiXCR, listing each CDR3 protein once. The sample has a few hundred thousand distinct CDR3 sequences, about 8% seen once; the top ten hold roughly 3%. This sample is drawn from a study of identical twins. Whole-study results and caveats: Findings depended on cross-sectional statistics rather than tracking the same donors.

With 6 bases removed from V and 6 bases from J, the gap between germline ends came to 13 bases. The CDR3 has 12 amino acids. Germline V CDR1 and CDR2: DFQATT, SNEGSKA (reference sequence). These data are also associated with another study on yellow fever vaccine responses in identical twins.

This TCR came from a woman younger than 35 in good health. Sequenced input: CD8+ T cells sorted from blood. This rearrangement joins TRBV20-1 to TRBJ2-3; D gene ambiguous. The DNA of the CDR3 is TGCAGTGCCCCCCTCCCTAGTGATACGCAGTATTTT. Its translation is CSAPLPSDTQYF.